This TCR beta chain comes out of a study of T cell repertoires in aging, cancer and after chemotherapy. Multiplex touch-down PCR with TRB-A/B primers amplified rearranged V-D-J TRB sequences. Using its own MiXCR run on the multiplex PCR reads, TCRdb lists one record per CDR3 protein. The repertoire includes just over 4,000 distinct CDR3 sequences, 25% to 35% of them detected once, and over 4.5% sits in the top ten. TCR beta rearrangements were amplified from peripheral blood genomic DNA. Between the trimmed V and J ends, which lost 8 bases and 7 bases, there was a span of 24 bases. The CDR3 has 16 residues. Germline CDR1 reads MNHNS; CDR2 reads SASEGT.

The chain recombines TRBV6-1 with TRBJ2-1, with D maybe TRBD2 (6 bases). The TCR sequence derives from a human donor in good health. The source material was blood. CDR3 amino acids: CASYGGLWRGPNEQFF. The CDR3, as DNA: TGTGCCAGCTATGGAGGACTTTGGCGGGGTCCAAATGAGCAGTTCTTC.